This is a list of T cell receptor beta chains from one sample in a study of TIL therapy for anti-PD-1-resistant metastatic lung cancer. TCRdb keeps only in-frame clones here, not all; method: immunoSEQ multiplex PCR. The top ten hold 6% to 8.5% of the sample, which has tens of thousands of clones, around 76% seen once. The sequenced sample was blood, obtained at baseline. These receptors came from a person between 30 and 79 years old with non-small cell lung cancer. CDR3s include the opening cysteine and the closing phenylalanine or tryptophan. Fields, in order: clone size, CDR3 length, J gene, V gene, D gene, CDR3 DNA, CDR3 protein. The D gene is left open where the match is weak. Clone size is shown for a subset of rows, as once, few, many or a class of expanded clone.

clone size: NA; CDR3 length: 16; J gene: TRBJ2-6; V gene: TRBV9; D gene: NA; CDR3 DNA: TGTGCCAGCAGCGTAGGAGCTGGAGGCTGGGCCAACGTCCTGACTTTC; CDR3 protein: CASSVGAGGWANVLTF
clone size: NA; CDR3 length: 14; J gene: TRBJ1-6; V gene: TRBV7-3; D gene: NA; CDR3 DNA: TGTGCCAGCAGCGCCCAGTTGGGGAATTCACCCCTCCACTTT; CDR3 protein: CASSAQLGNSPLHF
clone size: NA; CDR3 length: 14; J gene: TRBJ2-3; V gene: TRBV5-1; D gene: NA; CDR3 DNA: TGCGCCAGCAGCTTACTTGACCTTCGAGATACGCAGTATTTT; CDR3 protein: CASSLLDLRDTQYF
clone size: medium-sized; CDR3 length: 11; J gene: TRBJ1-1; V gene: TRBV7-9; D gene: NA; CDR3 DNA: TGTGCCAGCAGCTTGGTCTCTGAAGCTTTCTTT; CDR3 protein: CASSLVSEAFF
clone size: NA; CDR3 length: 15; J gene: TRBJ2-7; V gene: TRBV19; D gene: NA; CDR3 DNA: TGTGCCAGTAGTATAGTGTCAGGGGACTCCTACGAGCAGTACTTC; CDR3 protein: CASSIVSGDSYEQYF
clone size: NA; CDR3 length: 13; J gene: TRBJ1-1; V gene: TRBV6-5; D gene: TRBD1; CDR3 DNA: TGTGCCAGCAGTTACTGGGACAGGGGTCAATCTTTCTTT; CDR3 protein: CASSYWDRGQSFF
clone size: NA; CDR3 length: 13; J gene: TRBJ2-5; V gene: TRBV19; D gene: TRBD1; CDR3 DNA: TGTGCCAGTGCACAGGGGCGCCAAGAGACCCAGTACTTC; CDR3 protein: CASAQGRQETQYF
clone size: NA; CDR3 length: 16; J gene: TRBJ2-6; V gene: TRBV6-5; D gene: NA; CDR3 DNA: TGTGCCAGCAGTTACTCGCGCGGCGCGGGGGCCAACGTCCTGACTTTC; CDR3 protein: CASSYSRGAGANVLTF
clone size: NA; CDR3 length: 12; J gene: TRBJ2-7; V gene: TRBV11-2; D gene: NA; CDR3 DNA: TGTGCCAGCAGCTTAGCTAGGAACGAGCAGTACTTC; CDR3 protein: CASSLARNEQYF
clone size: NA; CDR3 length: 13; J gene: TRBJ2-1; V gene: TRBV28; D gene: NA; CDR3 DNA: TGTGCCAGCAGACCTAGCGTGAGAAATGAGCAGTTCTTC; CDR3 protein: CASRPSVRNEQFF
clone size: NA; CDR3 length: 15; J gene: TRBJ1-2; V gene: TRBV6-5; D gene: NA; CDR3 DNA: TGTGCCAGCAGTTACTCGATTGCAGATAACTATGGCTACACCTTC; CDR3 protein: CASSYSIADNYGYTF
clone size: NA; CDR3 length: 11; J gene: TRBJ2-5; V gene: TRBV20-1; D gene: NA; CDR3 DNA: TGCAGTGCTCGCGTGTTGGAGACCCAGTACTTC; CDR3 protein: CSARVLETQYF
clone size: NA; CDR3 length: 14; J gene: TRBJ2-7; V gene: TRBV5-1; D gene: TRBD1; CDR3 DNA: TGCGCCAGCCAGGGGGACGGCGACCGCTACGAGCAGTACTTC; CDR3 protein: CASQGDGDRYEQYF
clone size: NA; CDR3 length: 14; J gene: TRBJ2-7; V gene: TRBV9; D gene: NA; CDR3 DNA: TGTGCCAGCAGCCTCCGTCAAAGCCTTGACGAGCAGTACTTC; CDR3 protein: CASSLRQSLDEQYF
clone size: NA; CDR3 length: 16; J gene: TRBJ2-2; V gene: TRBV27; D gene: NA; CDR3 DNA: TGTGCCAGCAGTTTACTAACATTCGCGAACACCGGGGAGCTGTTTTTT; CDR3 protein: CASSLLTFANTGELFF
clone size: once; CDR3 length: 16; J gene: TRBJ1-5; V gene: TRBV7-4; D gene: NA; CDR3 DNA: TGTGCCAGCAGCTTAGTCGACAGTTGGGGGAATCAGCCCCAGCATTTT; CDR3 protein: CASSLVDSWGNQPQHF
clone size: NA; CDR3 length: 14; J gene: TRBJ2-1; V gene: TRBV19; D gene: NA; CDR3 DNA: TGTGCCAGTTCCTCACTTGCGAGGGCCTATGAGCAGTTCTTC; CDR3 protein: CASSSLARAYEQFF
clone size: NA; CDR3 length: 15; J gene: TRBJ2-2; V gene: TRBV5-4; D gene: NA; CDR3 DNA: TGTGCCAGCAGCCCGGGACCAAGTAACACCGGGGAGCTGTTTTTT; CDR3 protein: CASSPGPSNTGELFF
clone size: NA; CDR3 length: 16; J gene: TRBJ1-1; V gene: TRBV4-2; D gene: NA; CDR3 DNA: TGTGCCAGCAGCCAAGATCCCCCTTCAAGGAACACTGAAGCTTTCTTT; CDR3 protein: CASSQDPPSRNTEAFF
clone size: NA; CDR3 length: 18; J gene: TRBJ2-5; V gene: TRBV18; D gene: TRBD2; CDR3 DNA: TGTGCCAGCTCACCACCTTCGACTAGCGGGAGGGCCGAGGAGACCCAGTACTTC; CDR3 protein: CASSPPSTSGRAEETQYF
clone size: NA; CDR3 length: 13; J gene: TRBJ1-5; V gene: TRBV6-6; D gene: TRBD1; CDR3 DNA: TGTGCCAGCAGGCCACAGGGGGCCCAGCCCCAGCATTTT; CDR3 protein: CASRPQGAQPQHF
clone size: NA; CDR3 length: 16; J gene: TRBJ2-1; V gene: TRBV7-9; D gene: TRBD2; CDR3 DNA: TGTGCCAGCAGCCTCACTCGGGGGGTTTCCTACAATGAGCAGTTCTTC; CDR3 protein: CASSLTRGVSYNEQFF
clone size: NA; CDR3 length: 15; J gene: TRBJ2-5; V gene: TRBV12-5; D gene: NA; CDR3 DNA: TGTGCTAGTTCCGAGGGGCGCAAGGTCCAAGAGACCCAGTACTTC; CDR3 protein: CASSEGRKVQETQYF
clone size: NA; CDR3 length: 17; J gene: TRBJ2-3; V gene: TRBV5-4; D gene: TRBD2; CDR3 DNA: TGTGCCAGCAGCCCTGCCGGACTAGCGGGAAACACAGATACGCAGTATTTT; CDR3 protein: CASSPAGLAGNTDTQYF
clone size: NA; CDR3 length: 15; J gene: TRBJ1-2; V gene: TRBV7-2; D gene: NA; CDR3 DNA: TGTGCCAGCAGCTTAGTTCGGGAAAAGGGATATGGCTACACCTTC; CDR3 protein: CASSLVREKGYGYTF
clone size: NA; CDR3 length: 17; J gene: TRBJ2-7; V gene: TRBV11-2; D gene: TRBD2; CDR3 DNA: TGTGCCAGCAGCCCAGATGGCCTAGCGGGAATCTCCTACGAGCAGTACTTC; CDR3 protein: CASSPDGLAGISYEQYF
clone size: NA; CDR3 length: 13; J gene: TRBJ2-5; V gene: TRBV7-3; D gene: NA; CDR3 DNA: TGTGCCAGCAGCTTAACGTTGGGGGAGACCCAGTACTTC; CDR3 protein: CASSLTLGETQYF
clone size: NA; CDR3 length: 17; J gene: TRBJ1-4; V gene: TRBV27; D gene: TRBD1; CDR3 DNA: TGTGCCAGCAGTTCCGCGGGACAGGGGGGGGCTAATGAAAAACTGTTTTTT; CDR3 protein: CASSSAGQGGANEKLFF
clone size: NA; CDR3 length: 15; J gene: TRBJ2-1; V gene: TRBV5-1; D gene: NA; CDR3 DNA: TGCGCCAGCAGCCCTGGGTGGGGGAGCTACAATGAGCAGTTCTTC; CDR3 protein: CASSPGWGSYNEQFF
clone size: NA; CDR3 length: 14; J gene: TRBJ2-7; V gene: TRBV2; D gene: TRBD2; CDR3 DNA: TGTGCCAGCAGGGTGACTAGCGGTTTCTACGAGCAGTACTTC; CDR3 protein: CASRVTSGFYEQYF
clone size: NA; CDR3 length: 13; J gene: TRBJ2-1; V gene: TRBV6-5; D gene: NA; CDR3 DNA: TGTGCCAGCAGTGGGGGCAGCTACAATGAGCAGTTCTTC; CDR3 protein: CASSGGSYNEQFF
clone size: NA; CDR3 length: 13; J gene: TRBJ2-7; V gene: TRBV5-1; D gene: TRBD1; CDR3 DNA: TGCGCCAGCACGGACAGGGTGACCTACGAGCAGTACTTC; CDR3 protein: CASTDRVTYEQYF
clone size: NA; CDR3 length: 11; J gene: TRBJ2-1; V gene: TRBV7-2; D gene: NA; CDR3 DNA: TGTGCCAGCAGCTTAACAAAGGAGCAGTTCTTC; CDR3 protein: CASSLTKEQFF
clone size: NA; CDR3 length: 12; J gene: TRBJ2-7; V gene: TRBV29-1; D gene: NA; CDR3 DNA: TGCAGCGTTAAACAGGGAATCTACGAGCAGTACTTC; CDR3 protein: CSVKQGIYEQYF
clone size: NA; CDR3 length: 15; J gene: TRBJ1-6; V gene: TRBV5-1; D gene: TRBD1; CDR3 DNA: TGCGCCAGCAGCCTTACGGACAGGGATCATTCACCCCTCCACTTT; CDR3 protein: CASSLTDRDHSPLHF
clone size: NA; CDR3 length: 18; J gene: TRBJ2-4; V gene: TRBV2; D gene: NA; CDR3 DNA: TGTGCCAGCAGCGAATTATATTTGGAAATGTTGGCCAAAAACATTCAGTACTTC; CDR3 protein: CASSELYLEMLAKNIQYF
clone size: NA; CDR3 length: 14; J gene: TRBJ2-4; V gene: TRBV6-5; D gene: NA; CDR3 DNA: TGTGCCAGCAGTGTGAAGAGGGACTCAAACATTCAGTACTTC; CDR3 protein: CASSVKRDSNIQYF
clone size: few; CDR3 length: 16; J gene: TRBJ1-1; V gene: TRBV4-1; D gene: NA; CDR3 DNA: TGCGCCAGCAGCCAAGTGCAGACTGGATTGAACACTGAAGCTTTCTTT; CDR3 protein: CASSQVQTGLNTEAFF
clone size: NA; CDR3 length: 14; J gene: TRBJ2-2; V gene: TRBV5-4; D gene: NA; CDR3 DNA: TGTGCCAGCAGCCCGGGAACCTTCACCGGGGAGCTGTTTTTT; CDR3 protein: CASSPGTFTGELFF
clone size: few; CDR3 length: 13; J gene: TRBJ2-3; V gene: TRBV11-2; D gene: NA; CDR3 DNA: TGTGCCAGCAGCCCCGGACACACAGATACGCAGTATTTT; CDR3 protein: CASSPGHTDTQYF
clone size: NA; CDR3 length: 14; J gene: TRBJ2-7; V gene: TRBV2; D gene: NA; CDR3 DNA: TGTGCCAGCAGTACATTTGGGACTTCCTACGAGCAGTACTTC; CDR3 protein: CASSTFGTSYEQYF
clone size: NA; CDR3 length: 16; J gene: TRBJ1-5; V gene: TRBV27; D gene: TRBD1; CDR3 DNA: TGTGCCAGCAGTGCAGGGGGCCCCTATAGCAATCAGCCCCAGCATTTT; CDR3 protein: CASSAGGPYSNQPQHF
clone size: NA; CDR3 length: 14; J gene: TRBJ1-2; V gene: TRBV5-1; D gene: NA; CDR3 DNA: TGCGCCAGCAGCATGGTGGGGGGGCGCAACGGCTACACCTTC; CDR3 protein: CASSMVGGRNGYTF
clone size: NA; CDR3 length: 14; J gene: TRBJ1-2; V gene: TRBV1; D gene: NA; CDR3 DNA: TGCACCAGCAGCCAAGATCGGGACAGGGATGGCTACACCTTC; CDR3 protein: CTSSQDRDRDGYTF
clone size: NA; CDR3 length: 14; J gene: TRBJ1-1; V gene: TRBV18; D gene: NA; CDR3 DNA: TGTGCCAGCTCACCCCTCCCGGGCGACACTGAAGCTTTCTTT; CDR3 protein: CASSPLPGDTEAFF
clone size: NA; CDR3 length: 13; J gene: TRBJ2-5; V gene: TRBV5-1; D gene: NA; CDR3 DNA: TGCGCCAGCAGCTTGGATGTCAAAGAGACCCAGTACTTC; CDR3 protein: CASSLDVKETQYF
clone size: NA; CDR3 length: 15; J gene: TRBJ1-6; V gene: TRBV6-1; D gene: NA; CDR3 DNA: TGTGCCAGCAGTGAAGCGGGGGAAGGGCATTCACCCCTCCACTTT; CDR3 protein: CASSEAGEGHSPLHF
clone size: NA; CDR3 length: 13; J gene: TRBJ2-2; V gene: TRBV11-3; D gene: NA; CDR3 DNA: TGTGCCAGCAGCCCAACAGGGCCCGGGGAGCTGTTTTTT; CDR3 protein: CASSPTGPGELFF
clone size: NA; CDR3 length: 14; J gene: TRBJ1-5; V gene: TRBV19; D gene: NA; CDR3 DNA: TGTGCCAGTAGTATTAGGGGGGTTGGACAGCCCCAGCATTTT; CDR3 protein: CASSIRGVGQPQHF
clone size: NA; CDR3 length: 14; J gene: TRBJ2-3; V gene: TRBV29-1; D gene: NA; CDR3 DNA: TGCAGCGGGACAGCCCTTTCTAGCACAGATACGCAGTATTTT; CDR3 protein: CSGTALSSTDTQYF
clone size: NA; CDR3 length: 15; J gene: TRBJ1-2; V gene: TRBV6-1; D gene: TRBD1; CDR3 DNA: TGTGCCAGCAGTGAAGACGACGGGACAGACTATGGCTACACCTTC; CDR3 protein: CASSEDDGTDYGYTF
clone size: NA; CDR3 length: 16; J gene: TRBJ2-2; V gene: TRBV11-2; D gene: NA; CDR3 DNA: TGTGCCAGCAGCTTAGGGGGGACAATAAACACCGGGGAGCTGTTTTTT; CDR3 protein: CASSLGGTINTGELFF
clone size: NA; CDR3 length: 16; J gene: TRBJ2-1; V gene: TRBV5-5; D gene: TRBD2; CDR3 DNA: TGTGCCAGCAGCTTAACTAGCGTTTGGGAGGTCAATGAGCAGTTCTTC; CDR3 protein: CASSLTSVWEVNEQFF
clone size: NA; CDR3 length: 15; J gene: TRBJ1-4; V gene: TRBV19; D gene: TRBD1; CDR3 DNA: TGTGCCAGTACCCTCTACAGGGGCCATAATGAAAAACTGTTTTTT; CDR3 protein: CASTLYRGHNEKLFF